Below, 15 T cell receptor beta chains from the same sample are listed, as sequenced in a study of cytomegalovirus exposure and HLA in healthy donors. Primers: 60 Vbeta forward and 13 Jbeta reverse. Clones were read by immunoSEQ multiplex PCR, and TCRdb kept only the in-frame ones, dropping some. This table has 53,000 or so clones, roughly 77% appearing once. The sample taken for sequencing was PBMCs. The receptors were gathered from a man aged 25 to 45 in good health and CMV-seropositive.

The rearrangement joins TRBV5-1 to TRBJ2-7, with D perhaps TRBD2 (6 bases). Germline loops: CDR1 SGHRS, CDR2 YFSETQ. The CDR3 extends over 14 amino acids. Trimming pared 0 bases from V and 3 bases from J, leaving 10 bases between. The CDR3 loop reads CASSLDRGNYEQYF. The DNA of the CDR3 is TGCGCCAGCAGCTTGGATCGGGGGAACTACGAGCAGTACTTC.

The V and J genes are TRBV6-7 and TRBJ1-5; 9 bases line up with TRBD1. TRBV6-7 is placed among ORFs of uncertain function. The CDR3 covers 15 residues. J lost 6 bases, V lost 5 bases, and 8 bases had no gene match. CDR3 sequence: CASSQDRGRSQPQHF. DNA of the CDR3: TGTGCCAGCAGTCAGGACAGGGGACGCTCTCAGCCCCAGCATTTT.

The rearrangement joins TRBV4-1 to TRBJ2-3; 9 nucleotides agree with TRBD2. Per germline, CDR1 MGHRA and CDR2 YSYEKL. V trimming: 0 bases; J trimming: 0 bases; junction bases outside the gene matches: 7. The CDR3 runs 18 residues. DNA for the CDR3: TGCGCCAGCAGCCAAGAGGGAGAGCGGGGGGTTAGCACAGATACGCAGTATTTT. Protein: CASSQEGERGVSTDTQYF.

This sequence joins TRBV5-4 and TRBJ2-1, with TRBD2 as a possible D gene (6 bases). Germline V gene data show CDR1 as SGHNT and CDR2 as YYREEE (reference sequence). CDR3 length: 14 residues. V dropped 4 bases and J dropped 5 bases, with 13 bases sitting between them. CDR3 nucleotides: TGTGCCAGCAGCCCCCGGGACTCAAACAATGAGCAGTTCTTC. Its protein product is CASSPRDSNNEQFF.

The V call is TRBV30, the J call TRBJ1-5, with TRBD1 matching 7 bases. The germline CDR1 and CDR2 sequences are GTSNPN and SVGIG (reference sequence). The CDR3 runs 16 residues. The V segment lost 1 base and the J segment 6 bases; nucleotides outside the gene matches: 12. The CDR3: CAWSGAQTGRGQPQHF. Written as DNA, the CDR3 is TGTGCCTGGAGTGGGGCCCAGACAGGGCGCGGTCAGCCCCAGCATTTT.

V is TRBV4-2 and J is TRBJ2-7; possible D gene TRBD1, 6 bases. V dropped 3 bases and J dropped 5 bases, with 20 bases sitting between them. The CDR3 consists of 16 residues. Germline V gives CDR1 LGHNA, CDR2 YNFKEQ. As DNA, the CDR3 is TGTGCCAGCAGCCAGTCTACAGGGTACTCTTTAAACGAGCAGTACTTC. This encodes CASSQSTGYSLNEQYF.

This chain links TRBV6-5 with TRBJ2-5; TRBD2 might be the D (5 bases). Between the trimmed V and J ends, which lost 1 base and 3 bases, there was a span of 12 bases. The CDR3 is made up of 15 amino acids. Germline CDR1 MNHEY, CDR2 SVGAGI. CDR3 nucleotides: TGTGCCAGCAGTTACTTATACCCGACTAAAGAGACCCAGTACTTC. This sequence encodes CASSYLYPTKETQYF.

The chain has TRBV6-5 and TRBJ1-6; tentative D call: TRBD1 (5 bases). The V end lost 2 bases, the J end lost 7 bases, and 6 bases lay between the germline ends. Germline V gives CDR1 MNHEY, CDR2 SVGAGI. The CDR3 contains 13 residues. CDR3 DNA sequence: TGTGCCAGCAGTTACAGGGGCAATTCACCCCTCCACTTT. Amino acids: CASSYRGNSPLHF.

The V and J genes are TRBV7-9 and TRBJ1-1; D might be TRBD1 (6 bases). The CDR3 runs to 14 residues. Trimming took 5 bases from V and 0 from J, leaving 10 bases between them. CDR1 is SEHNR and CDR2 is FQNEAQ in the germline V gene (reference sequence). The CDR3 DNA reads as TGTGCCAGCAGCCCCACAGGGATGAACACTGAAGCTTTCTTT. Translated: CASSPTGMNTEAFF.

As DNA, the CDR3 is TGTGCCAGCAGCTTCCAGGGGACTAACTATGGCTACACCTTC. It translates to CASSFQGTNYGYTF. V is TRBV7-2 and J is TRBJ1-2, with TRBD1 as a possible D gene (6 bases). The CDR3 is 14 residues long. The germline CDR1 and CDR2 sequences are SGHTA and FQGNSA. V lost 3 bases, J lost 0 bases, and 8 bases lay in between.

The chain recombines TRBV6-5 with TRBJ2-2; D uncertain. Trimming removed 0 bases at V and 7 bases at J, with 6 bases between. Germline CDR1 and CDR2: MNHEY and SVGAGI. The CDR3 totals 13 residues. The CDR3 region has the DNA TGTGCCAGCAGTTACTCGAGGCTCGGGGAGCTGTTTTTT. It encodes CASSYSRLGELFF.

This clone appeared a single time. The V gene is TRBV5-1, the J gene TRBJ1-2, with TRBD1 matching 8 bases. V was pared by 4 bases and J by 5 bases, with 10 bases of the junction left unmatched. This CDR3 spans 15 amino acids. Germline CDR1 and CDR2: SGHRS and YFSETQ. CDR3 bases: TGCGCCAGCAGCCGTACACAGGGGACAGGTTATGGCTACACCTTC. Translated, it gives CASSRTQGTGYGYTF.

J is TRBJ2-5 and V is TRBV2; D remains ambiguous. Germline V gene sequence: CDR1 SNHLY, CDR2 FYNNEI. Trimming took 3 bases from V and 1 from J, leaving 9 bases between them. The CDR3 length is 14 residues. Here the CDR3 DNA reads TGTGCCAGCAGTGAGCAGACATTCCAAGAGACCCAGTACTTC. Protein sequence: CASSEQTFQETQYF.

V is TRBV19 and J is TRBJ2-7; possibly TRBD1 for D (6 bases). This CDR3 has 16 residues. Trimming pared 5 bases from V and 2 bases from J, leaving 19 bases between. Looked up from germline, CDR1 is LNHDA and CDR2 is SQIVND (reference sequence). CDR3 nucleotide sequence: TGTGCCAGTAGTTTTGGGGGCGGACTCCGTGCCTACGAGCAGTACTTC. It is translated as CASSFGGGLRAYEQYF.

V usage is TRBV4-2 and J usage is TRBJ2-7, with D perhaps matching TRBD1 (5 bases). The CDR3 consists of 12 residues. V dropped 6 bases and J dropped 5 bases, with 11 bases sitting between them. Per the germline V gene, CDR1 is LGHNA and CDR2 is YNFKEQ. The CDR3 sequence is CASSLQGHEQYF. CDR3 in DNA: TGTGCCAGCAGTTTGCAGGGCCACGAGCAGTACTTC.